What follows describes a single T cell receptor beta chain. What it binds is unknown. The data stem from a study of OX40 agonist ivuxolimab in advanced cancers. Across the study: Earlier treatment with anti-PD-1, anti-PD-L1 or anti-CTLA-4 was permitted, and 35% to 45% had received some. The study's findings and limits: Expanded clones belonging to CD8+ T cells outnumbered, on average, those of CD4+.

V was clipped by 1 base and J by 4 bases, with 16 bases between them. The CDR3 is made up of 16 amino acids. Germline CDR1 reads MGHRA; CDR2 reads YSYEKL. Only in-frame clones appear in the TCRdb table, and some are missing; sequencing was by immunoSEQ multiplex PCR. Of nearly 60,000 clones in the sample, 75% to 90% were seen once. The chain recombines TRBV4-1 with TRBJ2-5; D not resolved. This receptor was taken from an adult with an advanced solid tumor such as melanoma, head and neck, liver or kidney cancer. The specimen comprised CD4+ or CD8+ T cells sorted from blood, sampled in a trial of the OX40 agonist ivuxolimab. The CDR3 loop is CASSQVGWIISETQYF. In DNA, the CDR3 is TGCGCCAGCAGCCAAGTTGGCTGGATTATCTCAGAGACCCAGTACTTC.